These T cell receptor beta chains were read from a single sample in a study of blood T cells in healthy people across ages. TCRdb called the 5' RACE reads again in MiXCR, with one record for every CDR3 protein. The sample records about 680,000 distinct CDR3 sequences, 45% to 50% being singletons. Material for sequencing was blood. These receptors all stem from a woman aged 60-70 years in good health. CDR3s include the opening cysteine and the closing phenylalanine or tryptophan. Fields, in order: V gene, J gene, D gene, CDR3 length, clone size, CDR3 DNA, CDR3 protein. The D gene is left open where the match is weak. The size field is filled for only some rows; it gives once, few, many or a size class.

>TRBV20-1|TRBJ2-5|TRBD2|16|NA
TGCAGTGCTAGAATGGAGACTAGCGGGAAGAGGGAGACCCAGTACTTC
CSARMETSGKRETQYF
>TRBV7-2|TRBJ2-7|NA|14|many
TGTGCCAGCAGCTTTGATAGGAACTCCTACGAGCAGTACTTC
CASSFDRNSYEQYF
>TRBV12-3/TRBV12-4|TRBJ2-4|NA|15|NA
TGTGCCAGCTCAATCCTAACCCAGCGAACGGGTGAGCAGTACTTC
CASSILTQRTGEQYF
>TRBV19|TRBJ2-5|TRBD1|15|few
TGTGCCAGTAGTAGGACAGGAGCCTACCAAGAGACCCAGTACTTC
CASSRTGAYQETQYF
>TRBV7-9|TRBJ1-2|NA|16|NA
TGTGCCAGCAGCTTAGTTCAGGGCATCCGAAACAATGGCTACACCTTC
CASSLVQGIRNNGYTF
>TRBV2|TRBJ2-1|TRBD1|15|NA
TGTGCCAGCAATGGATGGACAGGTGATGGGGGTGAGCAGTTCTTC
CASNGWTGDGGEQFF
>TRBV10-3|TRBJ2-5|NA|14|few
TGTGCCATCAGTGAAGTGGGCAGGGAAGAGACCCAGTACTTC
CAISEVGREETQYF
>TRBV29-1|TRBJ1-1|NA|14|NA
TGCAGCGTTGACAGGGCCTTGGGTCTCGCTGAAGCTTTCTTT
CSVDRALGLAEAFF
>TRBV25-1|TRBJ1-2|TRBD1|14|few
TGTGCCAGCAGTGAAATCGGGACAGGGGGCGTCTACACCTTC
CASSEIGTGGVYTF
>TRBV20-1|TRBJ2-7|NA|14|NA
TGCAGTGCTAGAGAATCAACTGGCCGTTACGAGCAGTACTTC
CSARESTGRYEQYF
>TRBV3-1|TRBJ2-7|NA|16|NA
TGTGCCAGCAGCCCCCAAGCCAGGTCGAAGGGTTACGAGCAGTACTTC
CASSPQARSKGYEQYF
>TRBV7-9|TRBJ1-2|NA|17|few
TGTGCCAGCACCTTCCCAGCACAGACAATATCTAACTATGGCTACACCTTC
CASTFPAQTISNYGYTF
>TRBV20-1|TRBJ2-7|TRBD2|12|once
TGCAGTGCCGAGCGGGACTCCTACGAGCAGTACTTC
CSAERDSYEQYF
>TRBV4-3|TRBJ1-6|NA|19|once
TGCGCCAGCAGCCAGCGCAACCGGGGCCCGGAGGGCCCTACTTCACCCCTCCACTTT
CASSQRNRGPEGPTSPLHF
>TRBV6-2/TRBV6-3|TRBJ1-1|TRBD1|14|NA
TGTGCCAGCAGCCGCCCGACAGGGCTGACTGAAGCTTTCTTT
CASSRPTGLTEAFF
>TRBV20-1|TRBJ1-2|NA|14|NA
TGCAGTGCTAGAGATACCAGGTCGTACTATGGCTACACCTTC
CSARDTRSYYGYTF
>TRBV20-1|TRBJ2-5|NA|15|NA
TGCAGTGCCCCTACCTTCTGGACAGCCCAAGAGACCCAGTACTTC
CSAPTFWTAQETQYF
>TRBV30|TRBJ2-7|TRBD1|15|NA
TGTGCCTGGAGCTCCCCCGGGACAGGGTACTACGAGCAGTACTTC
CAWSSPGTGYYEQYF
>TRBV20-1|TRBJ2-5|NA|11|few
TGCAGTGCGCCTCTCGGGGTTGAGCAGTACTTC
CSAPLGVEQYF
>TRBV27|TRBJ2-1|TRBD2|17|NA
TGTGCCAGCAGTTCGGCCTCACTAGCGGGAGCCTACAATGAGCAGTTCTTC
CASSSASLAGAYNEQFF
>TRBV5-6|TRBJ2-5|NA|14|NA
TGTGCCAGCAGCTCGGCGTCGATAGGGGGGACCCAGTACTTC
CASSSASIGGTQYF
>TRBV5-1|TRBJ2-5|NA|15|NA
TGCGCCAGCAGCAAACGGGGTACGGTCCAAGAGACCCAGTACTTC
CASSKRGTVQETQYF
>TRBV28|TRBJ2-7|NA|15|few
TGTGCCAGCAGTTTCGATCAGGCTTACCAAGAAGAGCAGTACTTC
CASSFDQAYQEEQYF
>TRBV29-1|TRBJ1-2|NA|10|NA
TGCAGCGTTGATCTCGGGGGCTACACCTTC
CSVDLGGYTF
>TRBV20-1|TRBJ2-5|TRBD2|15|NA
TGCAGTGCCTACGACAGCGGGGCCCTGGGGGAGACCCAGTACTTC
CSAYDSGALGETQYF
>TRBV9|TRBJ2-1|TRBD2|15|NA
TGTGCCAGCACCCCGACTAGCGGACCTTACAATGAGCAGTTCTTC
CASTPTSGPYNEQFF
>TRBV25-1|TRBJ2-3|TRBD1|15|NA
TGTGCCAGCAGTGAAGGACAGGTTAGACCCGATACGCAGTATTTT
CASSEGQVRPDTQYF
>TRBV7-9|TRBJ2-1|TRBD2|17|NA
TGTGCCAGCAGCTTAATTAGGAGGGAGGGAGGCTACAATGAGCAGTTCTTC
CASSLIRREGGYNEQFF
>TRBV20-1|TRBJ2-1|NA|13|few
TGCAGTGCTAGAGTTTCGGATTACAATGAGCAGTTCTTC
CSARVSDYNEQFF
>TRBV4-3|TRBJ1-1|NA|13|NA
TGCGCCAGCAGCCAAGGACAGTACACTGAAGCTTTCTTT
CASSQGQYTEAFF
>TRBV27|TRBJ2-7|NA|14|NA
TGTGCCGGCAGTTTCCCCTTCGGGGGTGCCGAGCAGTACTTC
CAGSFPFGGAEQYF
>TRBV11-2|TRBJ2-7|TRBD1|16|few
TGTGCCAGCAGCTTACCCAACGGGACAGGGTTCGGCGAGCAGTACTTC
CASSLPNGTGFGEQYF